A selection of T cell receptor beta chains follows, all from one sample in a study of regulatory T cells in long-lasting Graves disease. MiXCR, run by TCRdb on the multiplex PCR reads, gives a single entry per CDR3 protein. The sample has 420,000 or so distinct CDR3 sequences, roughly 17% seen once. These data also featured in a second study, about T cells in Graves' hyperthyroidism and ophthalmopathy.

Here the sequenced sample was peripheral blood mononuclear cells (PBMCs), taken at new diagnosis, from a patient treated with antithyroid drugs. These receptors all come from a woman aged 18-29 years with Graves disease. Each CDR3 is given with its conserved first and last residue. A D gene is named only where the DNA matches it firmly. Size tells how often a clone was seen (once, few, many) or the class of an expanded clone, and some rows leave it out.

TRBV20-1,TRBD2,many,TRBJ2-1,TGCAGTGCTAGGAGCGGGACTAGGGGATACAATGAGCAGTTCTTC,CSARSGTRGYNEQFF
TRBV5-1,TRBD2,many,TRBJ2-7,TGTGCCAGCAGACCACTAGCGGGAGTCTACGAGCAGTACTTC,CASRPLAGVYEQYF
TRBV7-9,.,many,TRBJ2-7,TGTGCCAGCAGCTCAACCACAGGGTGGGTAATTTACGAGCAGTACTTC,CASSSTTGWVIYEQYF
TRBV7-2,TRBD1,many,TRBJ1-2,TGTGCCAGCAGCCCACAGGGGAGCTATGGCCACACCTTC,CASSPQGSYGHTF
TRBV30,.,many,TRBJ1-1,TGTGCCTGGAGTCAGGGGCCGGGGGCTGAAGCTTTCTTT,CAWSQGPGAEAFF
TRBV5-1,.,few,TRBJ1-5,TGCGCCAGCAGCTTGGGGGGGGACAATCAGCCCCAGCATTTT,CASSLGGDNQPQHF
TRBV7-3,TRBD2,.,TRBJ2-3,TGTGCCAGCAGCCGTAGCGGGAGTTCAAATACGCAGTATTTT,CASSRSGSSNTQYF
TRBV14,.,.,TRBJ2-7,TGTGCCAGCAGCCAGCTTCGTCCATCCTACGAGCAGTACTTC,CASSQLRPSYEQYF
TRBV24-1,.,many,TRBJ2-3,TGTGCCACCAGTGATTTTGACAGCCGATCCACAGATACGCAGTATTTT,CATSDFDSRSTDTQYF
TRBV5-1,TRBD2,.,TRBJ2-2,TGCGCCAGCAGCTTACTAGCGGTCACCGGGGAGCTGTTTTTT,CASSLLAVTGELFF
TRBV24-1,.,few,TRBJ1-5,TGTGCCACGAGGTGGCAGAAAAATCAGCCCCAGCATTTT,CATRWQKNQPQHF
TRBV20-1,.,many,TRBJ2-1,TGCAGTGCTAGAGTTAGCCCCAAATACAATGAGCAGTTCTTC,CSARVSPKYNEQFF
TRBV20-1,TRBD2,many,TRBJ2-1,TGCAGTGCTAGCGAACTAGCGGGACCTAGCTCCTACAATGAGCAGTTCTTC,CSASELAGPSSYNEQFF
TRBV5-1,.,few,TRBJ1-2,TGCGCCAGCAGCTTGGACAGGGATCAGACCTTC,CASSLDRDQTF
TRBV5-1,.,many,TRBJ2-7,TGCGCCAGCCAGGAGGGGGAACGGGGAAAGTACTTC,CASQEGERGKYF
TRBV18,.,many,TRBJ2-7,TGTGCCAGCTCACCGTACTCCGGGACCAACTCCTACGAGCAGTACTTC,CASSPYSGTNSYEQYF
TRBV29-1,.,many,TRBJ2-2,TGCAGCGTTGAGGAACACGCGAACACCGGGGAGCTGTTTTTT,CSVEEHANTGELFF
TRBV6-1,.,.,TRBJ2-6,TGTGCCAGCCTCGAGCCTCGGCAGGCCGCCAACGTCCTGACTTTC,CASLEPRQAANVLTF
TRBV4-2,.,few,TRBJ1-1,TGTGCCAGCACCCCGGCAGGGAAGAACACTGAAGCTTTCTTT,CASTPAGKNTEAFF
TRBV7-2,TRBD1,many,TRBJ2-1,TGTGCCAGCAGCCCTCCTGGGGCAGGGGGCGCAGAGAGGTGGTTCTTC,CASSPPGAGGAERWFF
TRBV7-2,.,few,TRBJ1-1,TGTGCCAGCAGCTTAAACGGGGGAGGGGCCACTGAAGCTTTCTTT,CASSLNGGGATEAFF
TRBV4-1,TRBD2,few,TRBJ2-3,TGCGCCAGCAGCCAATGGCCGGGCGGGAGGAGCACAGATACGCAGTATTTT,CASSQWPGGRSTDTQYF
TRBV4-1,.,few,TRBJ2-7,TGCGCCAGCAGCCAGCTTTGGGCTGAGTACGAGCAGTACTTC,CASSQLWAEYEQYF
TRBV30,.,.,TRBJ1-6,TGTGCCTGGAGTAAGAGGAACGGGGATTCACCCCTCCACTTT,CAWSKRNGDSPLHF
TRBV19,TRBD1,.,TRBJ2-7,TGTGCCAGCACTACCCGGGACAGCCCCTACGAGCAGTACTTC,CASTTRDSPYEQYF
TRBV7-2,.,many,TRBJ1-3,TGTGCCAGCAGCCCCAGGGGTGGAAACACCATATATTTT,CASSPRGGNTIYF
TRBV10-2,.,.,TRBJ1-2,TGCGCCAGCAGTGATTCGGCAGCCTATGGCTACACCTTC,CASSDSAAYGYTF
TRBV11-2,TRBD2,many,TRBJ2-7,TGTGCCAGCAGCTTAAGCGGGACGGAAGTCGCCTACGAGCAGTACTTC,CASSLSGTEVAYEQYF
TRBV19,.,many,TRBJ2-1,TGTGCCAGTAGAAAGGGGGAAGTCGATGAGCAGTTCTTC,CASRKGEVDEQFF
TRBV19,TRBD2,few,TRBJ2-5,TGTGCCAGTAGCACAATCTTCCGTTGGGGGCGACTAGCGGGAGGGCCTGACGAGACCCAGTACTTC,CASSTIFRWGRLAGGPDETQYF
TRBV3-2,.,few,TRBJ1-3,TGTGCCAGCAGCGCCCGGGACGCCAGTCAGGTTGGAAACACCATATATTTT,CASSARDASQVGNTIYF
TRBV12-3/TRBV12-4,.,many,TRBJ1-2,TGTGCCAGCAGTTTAGGGTGGAGCAGGATAAACTATGGCTACACCTTC,CASSLGWSRINYGYTF
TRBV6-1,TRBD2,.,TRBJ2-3,TGTGCCAGCAGGAGGAGGCATGGACTAGCGGGAGTTATCGTCACAGATACGCAGTATTTT,CASRRRHGLAGVIVTDTQYF
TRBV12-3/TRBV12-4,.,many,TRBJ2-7,TGTGCCAGCAGCTCTTCAGGGGTGTACGAGCAGTACTTC,CASSSSGVYEQYF
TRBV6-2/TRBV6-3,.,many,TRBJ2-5,TGTGCCAGCAGTTATGGGGGGAGAAGGTCAGAGACCCAGTACTTC,CASSYGGRRSETQYF
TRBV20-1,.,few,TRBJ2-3,TGCAGTGCTAAGGATGCGCAGTATTTT,CSAKDAQYF
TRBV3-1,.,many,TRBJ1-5,TGTGCCAGCAGCCAACAGGGTTATAGCAATCAGCCCCAGCATTTT,CASSQQGYSNQPQHF
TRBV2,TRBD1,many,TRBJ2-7,TGTGCCAGCAGTCGACAGGGGCTCTACGAGCAGTACTTC,CASSRQGLYEQYF
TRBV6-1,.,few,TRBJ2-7,TGTGCCAGCAGCTTCACGCCAGGAACCTACGAGCAGTACTTC,CASSFTPGTYEQYF
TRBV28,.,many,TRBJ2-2,TGTGCCAGCAGTCCAATGGGAGTTGTCGGTACCGGGGAGCTGTTTTTT,CASSPMGVVGTGELFF